This TCR delta chain was identified during a study of γδ T cells in repeated Plasmodium falciparum infection. This CDR3 spans 12 amino acids. CDR1 TSWWSYY and CDR2 QGS come from the germline V gene. The ends were cut back, 1 base at V and 8 bases at J, with 8 bases in the middle. Each sorted gammadelta sample had TRG and TRD chains sequenced. TCRdb re-called the multiplex PCR reads through CATT. The sample contains under 65,000 delta-chain clones, around 1.7% of which appear only once. This clone was detected ten times or more. TCRdb records a much larger clone's protein for this DNA, with a difference at residue 8 that likely arises from a read error; the protein given is the translation of the DNA. Gammadelta T cells were flow-sorted from PBMC into Vgamma9/Vdelta2+ and Vdelta2-negative populations for bulk analysis.

This sequence joins TRDV1 and TRDJ1; D remains unclear. The origin of this receptor is a pool of human donors (malaria-infected and uninfected, not separated). Material for sequencing was gamma-delta T cells from blood. The CDR3 bases are TGTGCTCTTGGGGAACGGGGCCGCAAACTCATCTTT. It yields the protein CALGERGRKLIF.